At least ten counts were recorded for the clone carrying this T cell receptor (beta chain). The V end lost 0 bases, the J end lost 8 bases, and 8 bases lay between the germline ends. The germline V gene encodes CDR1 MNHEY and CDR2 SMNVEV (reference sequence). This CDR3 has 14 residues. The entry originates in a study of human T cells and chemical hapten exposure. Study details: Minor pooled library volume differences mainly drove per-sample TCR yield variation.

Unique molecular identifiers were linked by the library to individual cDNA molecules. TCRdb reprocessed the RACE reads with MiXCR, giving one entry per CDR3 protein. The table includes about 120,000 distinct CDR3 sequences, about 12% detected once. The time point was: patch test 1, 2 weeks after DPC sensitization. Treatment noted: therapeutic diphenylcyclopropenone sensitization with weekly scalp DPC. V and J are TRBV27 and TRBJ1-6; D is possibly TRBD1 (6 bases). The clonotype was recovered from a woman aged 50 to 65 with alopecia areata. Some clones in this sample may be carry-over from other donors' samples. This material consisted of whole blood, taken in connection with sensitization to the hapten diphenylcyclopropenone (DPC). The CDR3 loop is CASSLSRGDSPLHF. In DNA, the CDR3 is TGTGCCAGCAGTTTATCGAGGGGGGATTCACCCCTCCACTTT.